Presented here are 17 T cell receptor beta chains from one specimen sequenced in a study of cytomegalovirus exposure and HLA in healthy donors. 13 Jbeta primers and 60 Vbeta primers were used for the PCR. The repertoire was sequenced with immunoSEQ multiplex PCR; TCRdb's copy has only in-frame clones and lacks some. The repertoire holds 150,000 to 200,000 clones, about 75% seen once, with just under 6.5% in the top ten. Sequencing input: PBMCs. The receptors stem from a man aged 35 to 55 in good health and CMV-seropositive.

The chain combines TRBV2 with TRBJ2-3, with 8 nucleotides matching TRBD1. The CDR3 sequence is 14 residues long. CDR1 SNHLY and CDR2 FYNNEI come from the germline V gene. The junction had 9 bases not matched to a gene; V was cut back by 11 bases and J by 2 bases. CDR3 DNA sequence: TGTGCCGGAGGTGGACAGGGTCACACAGATACGCAGTATTTT. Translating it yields CAGGGQGHTDTQYF.

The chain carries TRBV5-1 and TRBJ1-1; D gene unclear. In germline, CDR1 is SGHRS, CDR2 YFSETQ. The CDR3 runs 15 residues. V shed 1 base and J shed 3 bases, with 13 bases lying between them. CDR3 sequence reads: CASSLSRLGDTEAFF. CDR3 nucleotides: TGCGCCAGCAGCTTGAGTCGTCTGGGAGACACTGAAGCTTTCTTT.

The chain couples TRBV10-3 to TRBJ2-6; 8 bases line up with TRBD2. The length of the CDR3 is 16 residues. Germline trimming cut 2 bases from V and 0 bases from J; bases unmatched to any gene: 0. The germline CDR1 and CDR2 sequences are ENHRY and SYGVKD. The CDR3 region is CAISEREGSGANVLTF. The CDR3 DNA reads TGTGCCATCAGTGAGCGGGAGGGCTCTGGGGCCAACGTCCTGACTTTC.

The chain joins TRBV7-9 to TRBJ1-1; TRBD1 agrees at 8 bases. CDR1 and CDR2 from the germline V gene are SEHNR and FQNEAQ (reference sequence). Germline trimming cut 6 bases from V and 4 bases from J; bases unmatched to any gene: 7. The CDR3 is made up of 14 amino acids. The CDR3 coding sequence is TGTGCCAGCAGGCCGAGTACAGGGGGCACTGAAGCTTTCTTT. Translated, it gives CASRPSTGGTEAFF.

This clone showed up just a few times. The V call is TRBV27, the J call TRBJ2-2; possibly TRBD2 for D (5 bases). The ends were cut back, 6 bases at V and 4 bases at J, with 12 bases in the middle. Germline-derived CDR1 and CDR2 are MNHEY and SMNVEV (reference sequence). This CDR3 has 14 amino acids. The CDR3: CASSQLGVTGELFF. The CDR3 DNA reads TGTGCCAGCAGCCAACTCGGGGTCACCGGGGAGCTGTTTTTT.

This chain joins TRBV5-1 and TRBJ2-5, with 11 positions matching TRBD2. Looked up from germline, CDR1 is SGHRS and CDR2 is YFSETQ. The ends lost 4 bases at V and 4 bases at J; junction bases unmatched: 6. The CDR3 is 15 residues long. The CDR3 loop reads CASSELAGARETQYF. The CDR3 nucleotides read TGCGCCAGCAGCGAACTAGCGGGGGCCCGAGAGACCCAGTACTTC. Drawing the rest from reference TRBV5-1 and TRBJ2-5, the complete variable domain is KAGVTQTPRYLIKTRGQQVTLSCSPISGHRSVSWYQQTPGQGLQFLFEYFSETQRNKGNFPGRFSGRQFSNSRSEMNVSTLELGDSALYLCASSELAGARETQYFGPGTRLLVL.

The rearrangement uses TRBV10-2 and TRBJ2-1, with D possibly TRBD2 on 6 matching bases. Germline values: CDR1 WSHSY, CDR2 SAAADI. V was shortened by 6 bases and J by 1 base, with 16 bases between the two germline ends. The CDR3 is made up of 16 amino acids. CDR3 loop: CASSGGILRSYNEQFF. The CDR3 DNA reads TGCGCCAGCAGCGGAGGGATATTGAGGTCCTACAATGAGCAGTTCTTC.

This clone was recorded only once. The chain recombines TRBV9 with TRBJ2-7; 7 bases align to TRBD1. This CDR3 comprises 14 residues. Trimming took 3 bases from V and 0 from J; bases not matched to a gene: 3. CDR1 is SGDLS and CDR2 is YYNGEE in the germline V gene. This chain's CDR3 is CASSEGDSSYEQYF. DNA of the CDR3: TGTGCCAGCAGCGAGGGGGACAGCTCCTACGAGCAGTACTTC.

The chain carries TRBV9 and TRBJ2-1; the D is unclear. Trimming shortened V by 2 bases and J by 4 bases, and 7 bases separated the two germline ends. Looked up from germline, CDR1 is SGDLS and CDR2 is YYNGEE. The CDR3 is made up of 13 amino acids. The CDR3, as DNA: TGTGCCAGCAGCGTCGGAGCATACAATGAGCAGTTCTTC. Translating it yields CASSVGAYNEQFF.

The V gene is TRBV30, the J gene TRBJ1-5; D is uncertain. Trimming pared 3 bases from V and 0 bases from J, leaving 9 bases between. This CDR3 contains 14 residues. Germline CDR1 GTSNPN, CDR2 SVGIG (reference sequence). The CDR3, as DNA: TGTGCCTGGAGCCCGGGATATAGCAATCAGCCCCAGCATTTT. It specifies CAWSPGYSNQPQHF.

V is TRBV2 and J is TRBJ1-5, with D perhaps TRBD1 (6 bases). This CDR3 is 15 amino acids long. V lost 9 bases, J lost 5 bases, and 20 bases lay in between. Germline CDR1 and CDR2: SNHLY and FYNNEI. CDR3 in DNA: TGTGCCAGTGGAGCCGGGACATCCCTTGATCAGCCCCAGCATTTT. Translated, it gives CASGAGTSLDQPQHF.

The CDR3 loop is CASSLLSSYNEQFF. The CDR3 nucleotides read TGCGCCAGCAGCTTGCTGAGCTCCTACAATGAGCAGTTCTTC. The genes are TRBV5-1 and TRBJ2-1; D remains unclear. Trimming removed 1 base from V and 0 bases from J, with 5 bases in between. The CDR3 spans 14 residues. Germline V lookup: CDR1 SGHRS, CDR2 YFSETQ. The variable domain in full, with the rest retrieved from reference TRBV5-1 and TRBJ2-1, is KAGVTQTPRYLIKTRGQQVTLSCSPISGHRSVSWYQQTPGQGLQFLFEYFSETQRNKGNFPGRFSGRQFSNSRSEMNVSTLELGDSALYLCASSLLSSYNEQFFGPGTRLTVL.

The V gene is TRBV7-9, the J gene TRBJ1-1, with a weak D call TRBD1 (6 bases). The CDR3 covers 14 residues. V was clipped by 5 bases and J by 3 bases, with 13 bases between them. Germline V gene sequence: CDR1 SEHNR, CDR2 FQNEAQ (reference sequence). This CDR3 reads CASSQEQGYTEAFF. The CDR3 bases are TGTGCCAGCAGCCAAGAACAGGGTTACACTGAAGCTTTCTTT. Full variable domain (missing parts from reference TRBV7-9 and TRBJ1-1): DTGVSQNPRHKITKRGQNVTFRCDPISEHNRLYWYRQTLGQGPEFLTYFQNEAQLEKSRLLSDRFSAERPKGSFSTLEIQRTEQGDSAMYLCASSQEQGYTEAFFGQGTRLTVV.

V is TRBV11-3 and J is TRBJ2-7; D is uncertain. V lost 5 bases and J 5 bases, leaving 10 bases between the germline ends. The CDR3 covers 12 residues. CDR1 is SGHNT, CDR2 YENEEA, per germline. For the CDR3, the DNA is TGTGCCAGCAGCACTACCATAGACGAGCAGTACTTC. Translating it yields CASSTTIDEQYF.

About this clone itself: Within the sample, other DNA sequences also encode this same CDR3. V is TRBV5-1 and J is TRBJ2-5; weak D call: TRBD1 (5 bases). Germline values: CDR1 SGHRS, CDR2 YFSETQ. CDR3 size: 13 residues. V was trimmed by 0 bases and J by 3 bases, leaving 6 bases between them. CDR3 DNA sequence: TGCGCCAGCAGCTTGGGACAGAAAGAGACCCAGTACTTC. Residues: CASSLGQKETQYF.

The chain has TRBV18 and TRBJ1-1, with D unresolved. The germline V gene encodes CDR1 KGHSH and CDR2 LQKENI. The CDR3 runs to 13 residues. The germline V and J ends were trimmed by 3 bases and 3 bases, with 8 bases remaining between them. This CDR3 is CASSPEGDTEAFF. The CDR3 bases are TGTGCCAGCTCACCCGAGGGAGACACTGAAGCTTTCTTT.

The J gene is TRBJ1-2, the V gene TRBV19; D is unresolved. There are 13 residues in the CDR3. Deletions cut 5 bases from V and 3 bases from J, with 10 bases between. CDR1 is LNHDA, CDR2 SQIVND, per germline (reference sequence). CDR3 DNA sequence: TGTGCCAGTAGTCCCCTGACTGACTATGGCTACACCTTC. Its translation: CASSPLTDYGYTF.